This entry describes one TCR beta chain. This clone was detected once. Its recognized antigen is unknown. No base qualities exist here, and no much larger clone lies one base off it. CDR1 MDHEN and CDR2 SYDVKM were looked up in the germline V gene. Including the terminal cysteine and phenylalanine, the CDR3 comprises 14 residues. The sequence is cut down to CDR3 DNA, 42 bases in frame from base 1. Trimming at the junction amounts to 10 bases on V and 0 bases on J, and the germline ends lie 13 bases apart. The entry originates in a study of shared clonotypes between healthy human individuals (dated by TCRdb to the early 2020s). With respect to the entire study: The cohort comprised a couple of women and three men aged 18 to 49 years. For each donor, CD4 naive and CD4 memory were each given three plates, CD8 naive was given two plates, and CD8 memory was given one plate. To estimate repertoire size and how much clonotype sharing occurs between individuals, the study deeply sequenced the blood TCR repertoires of roughly 5 healthy adults. Libraries were prepared and TCR repertoires were sequenced by different laboratories using diverse techniques, in order to increase sequencing depth and limit assay-specific biases. Each donor's leukapheresis produced roughly between roughly 0.85 and 9.5 billion PBMCs. General conclusions and limits of the study: Because the study included only a small number of donors, the genetic and exposure-history diversity represented was limited. Rarefaction of sorted-subset datasets indicated incomplete sequencing despite the large sequencing depth. Based on pairwise subsampling, the degree of clonotype sharing among donors was expected to be affected by sequencing depth. Estimated clonotype richness was generally larger for naive than for memory subsets. About 5% of naive CD4, approximately 3.7% of naive CD8, about 2.5% of memory CD4, and over 0.35% of memory CD8 clonotypes were shared across several donors. Clonotypes shared by all four sorted-subset donors showed higher generation probabilities than non-shared clonotypes. Sampling was restricted to blood, and TCR repertoires in tissues likely differ from the TCR repertoires found in blood.

Using the deep immunoSEQ assay, TCR CDR3 regions were amplified from genomic DNA by multiplex PCR. For each cell subset, the extracted genomic DNA was distributed evenly across all wells of several immunoSEQ 96-well plates, and each plate served as one replicate. For sorted subsets, each replicate PCR was loaded with 150 to 250 ng genomic DNA, equivalent to about 30,000 T cell genomes. Purified libraries were measured with a Qubit 3.0 fluorometer, size-checked on a Bioanalyzer 2100, and measured again with the KAPA Library Quantification kit. Every immunoSEQ 96-well plate was sequenced on a dedicated single-read 150-cycle Illumina NextSeq 550 flow cell. As for the authors' bioinformatics: Because the immunoSEQ output held only junctional sequences and lacked quality scores, the filtering could not match the filtering applied to full-length reads. Sequences were annotated with PyIR, a Python wrapper for IgBLAST v1.9, and V/J genes and CDR3 were assigned using IMGT germline references. Reads with weak V/J assignments (E-value above 1e-6), missing CDR3, stop codons, out-of-frame junctions, or ambiguous translated residues were removed. V3J clonotypes were defined by identical inferred V gene, J gene, and CDR3 amino acid sequence. Percentage overlap between repertoires was computed as shared unique clonotypes divided by the size of the smaller repertoire. Richness of each repertoire was evaluated using RTK rarefaction, the Chao1 estimator, and Recon v2.1 estimates of unobserved clonotypes. For all TCRbeta clonotypes obtained by the gDNA method from several donors, generation probabilities were computed with OLGA. In TCRdb, the immuneACCESS table is reduced to in-frame sequences with V and J assigned. These tables do not hold every clone; where another copy was compared, an unresolved V gene accounts for under half, and the others remain unexplained. That table is the source of V, J and clone size, and D and trimming were worked out from the DNA. Here the sample has 1 million to 1.2 million clones; 60% to 80% occur a single time. The ten largest clones add up to roughly 0.83% of the sample.

Healthy HIV-negative adults with no recently reported acute infections or vaccinations were included as donors. All donors were Caucasian adults living in Nashville, Tennessee, USA. CD4+ T cells were enriched by magnetic negative selection, after which naive cells were positively selected on CD45RA and the negative fraction was taken as the memory subset. Blood was collected by leukapheresis, and PBMCs were isolated by Ficoll-Histopaque density gradient centrifugation and then cryopreserved in liquid nitrogen vapor phase. Analytical flow cytometry was used to check the purity and quantity of every magnetically sorted T cell population. From each sorted fraction, genomic DNA was isolated and quantified by UV absorbance on a Nanodrop 2000c.

The TCR comes from a young man in good health. Some clones in this sample may be carry-over from other donors' samples. Sequenced material: memory CD4+ T cells from PBMCs. What this sample's cell subset or site label stands for: CD45RA-negative fraction. The rearrangement combines TRBV28 with TRBJ1-5; the D gene assignment is ambiguous. The DNA sequence is TGTGCCAATGGTGCGGTAAATAGCAATCAGCCCCAGCATTTT. The resulting protein is CANGAVNSNQPQHF.